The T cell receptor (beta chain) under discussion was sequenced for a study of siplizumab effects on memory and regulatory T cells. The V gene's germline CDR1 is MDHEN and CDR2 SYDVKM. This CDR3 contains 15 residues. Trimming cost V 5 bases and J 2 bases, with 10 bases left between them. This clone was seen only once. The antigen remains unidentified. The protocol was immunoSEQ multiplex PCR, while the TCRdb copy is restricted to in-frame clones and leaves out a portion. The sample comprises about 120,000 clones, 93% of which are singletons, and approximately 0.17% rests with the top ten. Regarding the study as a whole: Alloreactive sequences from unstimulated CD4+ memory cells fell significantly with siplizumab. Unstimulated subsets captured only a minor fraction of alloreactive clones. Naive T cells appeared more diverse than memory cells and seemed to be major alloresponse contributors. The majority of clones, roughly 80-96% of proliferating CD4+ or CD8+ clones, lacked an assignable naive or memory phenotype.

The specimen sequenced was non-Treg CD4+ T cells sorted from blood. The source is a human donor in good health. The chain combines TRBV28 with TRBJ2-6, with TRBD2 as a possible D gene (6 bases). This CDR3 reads CASSRTGAGANVLTF. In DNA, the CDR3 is TGTGCCAGCAGTAGGACGGGAGCTGGGGCCAACGTCCTGACTTTC.